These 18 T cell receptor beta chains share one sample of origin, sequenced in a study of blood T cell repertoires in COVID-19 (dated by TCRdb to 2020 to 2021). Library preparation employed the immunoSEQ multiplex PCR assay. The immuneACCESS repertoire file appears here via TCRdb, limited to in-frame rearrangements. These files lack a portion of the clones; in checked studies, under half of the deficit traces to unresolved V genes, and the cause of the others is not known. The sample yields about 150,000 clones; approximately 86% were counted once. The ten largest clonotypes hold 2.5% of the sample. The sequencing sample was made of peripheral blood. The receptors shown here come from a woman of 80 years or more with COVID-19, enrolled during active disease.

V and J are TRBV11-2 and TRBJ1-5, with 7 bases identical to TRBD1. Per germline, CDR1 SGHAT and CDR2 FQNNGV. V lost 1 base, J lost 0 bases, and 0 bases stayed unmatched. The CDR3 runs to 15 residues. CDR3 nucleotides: TGTGCCAGCAGCTTAGGACAGGGTAGCAATCAGCCCCAGCATTTT. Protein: CASSLGQGSNQPQHF.

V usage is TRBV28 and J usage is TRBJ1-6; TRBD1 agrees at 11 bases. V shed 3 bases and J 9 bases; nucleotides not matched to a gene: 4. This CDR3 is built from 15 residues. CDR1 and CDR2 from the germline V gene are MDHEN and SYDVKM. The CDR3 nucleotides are TGTGCCAGCAGTTTCCCGGGACAGGGGGTTTCACCCCTCCACTTT. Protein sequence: CASSFPGQGVSPLHF.

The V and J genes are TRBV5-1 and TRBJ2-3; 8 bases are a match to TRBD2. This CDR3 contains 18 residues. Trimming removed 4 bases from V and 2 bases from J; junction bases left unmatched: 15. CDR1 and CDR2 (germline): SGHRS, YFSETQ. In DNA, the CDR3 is TGCGCCAGCAGCCTCCGGGTGGCTAGCGGGTCAAACACAGATACGCAGTATTTT. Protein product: CASSLRVASGSNTDTQYF.

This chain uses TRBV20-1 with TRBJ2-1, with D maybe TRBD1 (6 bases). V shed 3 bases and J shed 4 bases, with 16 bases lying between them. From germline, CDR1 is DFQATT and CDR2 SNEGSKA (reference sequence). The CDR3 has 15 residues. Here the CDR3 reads CSASLGTSFYNEQFF. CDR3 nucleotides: TGCAGTGCTAGTCTCGGGACATCGTTTTACAATGAGCAGTTCTTC.

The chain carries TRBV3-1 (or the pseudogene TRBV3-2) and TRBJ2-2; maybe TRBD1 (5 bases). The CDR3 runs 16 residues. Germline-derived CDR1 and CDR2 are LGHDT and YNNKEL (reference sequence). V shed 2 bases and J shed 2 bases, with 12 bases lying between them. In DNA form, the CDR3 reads TGTGCCAGCAGCCAACTCACCGGACAAAACACCGGGGAGCTGTTTTTT. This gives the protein CASSQLTGQNTGELFF.

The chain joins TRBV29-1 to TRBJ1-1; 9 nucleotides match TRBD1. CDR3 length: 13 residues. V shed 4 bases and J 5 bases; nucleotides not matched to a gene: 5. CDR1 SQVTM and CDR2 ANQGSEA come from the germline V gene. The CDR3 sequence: CSVVGQGYTEAFF. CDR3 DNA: TGCAGCGTTGTGGGACAGGGTTATACTGAAGCTTTCTTT.

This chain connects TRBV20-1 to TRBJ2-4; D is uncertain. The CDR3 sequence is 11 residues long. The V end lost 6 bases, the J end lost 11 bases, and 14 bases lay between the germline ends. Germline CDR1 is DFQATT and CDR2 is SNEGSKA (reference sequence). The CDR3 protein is CSAYPGAVQYF. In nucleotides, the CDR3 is TGCAGTGCCTACCCCGGCGCGGTTCAGTACTTC.

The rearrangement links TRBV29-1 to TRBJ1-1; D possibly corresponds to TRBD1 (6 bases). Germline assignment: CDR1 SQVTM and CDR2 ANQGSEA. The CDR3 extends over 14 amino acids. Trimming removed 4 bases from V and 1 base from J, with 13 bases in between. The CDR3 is CSVALDSQNTEAFF. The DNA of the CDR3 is TGCAGCGTTGCTCTGGACAGTCAGAACACTGAAGCTTTCTTT. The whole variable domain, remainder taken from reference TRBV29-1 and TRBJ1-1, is SAVISQKPSRDICQRGTSLTIQCQVDSQVTMMFWYRQQPGQSLTLIATANQGSEATYESGFVIDKFPISRPNLTFSTLTVSNMSPEDSSIYLCSVALDSQNTEAFFGQGTRLTVV.

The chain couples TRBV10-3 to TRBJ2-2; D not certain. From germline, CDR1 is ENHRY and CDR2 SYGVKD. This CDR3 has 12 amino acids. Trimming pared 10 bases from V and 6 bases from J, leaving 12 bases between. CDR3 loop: CASSRVAGELFF. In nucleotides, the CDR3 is TGTGCCAGCTCTAGAGTCGCCGGGGAGCTGTTTTTT.

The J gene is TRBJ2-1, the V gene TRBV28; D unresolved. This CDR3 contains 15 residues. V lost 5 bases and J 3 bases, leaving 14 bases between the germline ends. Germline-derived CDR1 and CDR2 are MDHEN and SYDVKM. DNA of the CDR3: TGTGCCAGCAGTCGTCGACAAAGCATCTACAATGAGCAGTTCTTC. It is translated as CASSRRQSIYNEQFF.

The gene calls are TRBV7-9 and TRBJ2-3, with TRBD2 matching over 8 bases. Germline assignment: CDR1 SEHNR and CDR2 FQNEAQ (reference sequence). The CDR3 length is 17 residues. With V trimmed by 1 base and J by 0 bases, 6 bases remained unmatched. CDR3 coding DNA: TGTGCCAGCAGCTTAGGCGTTAGCGGGATGAGCACAGATACGCAGTATTTT. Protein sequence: CASSLGVSGMSTDTQYF. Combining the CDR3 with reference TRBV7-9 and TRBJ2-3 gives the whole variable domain DTGVSQNPRHKITKRGQNVTFRCDPISEHNRLYWYRQTLGQGPEFLTYFQNEAQLEKSRLLSDRFSAERPKGSFSTLEIQRTEQGDSAMYLCASSLGVSGMSTDTQYFGPGTRLTVL.

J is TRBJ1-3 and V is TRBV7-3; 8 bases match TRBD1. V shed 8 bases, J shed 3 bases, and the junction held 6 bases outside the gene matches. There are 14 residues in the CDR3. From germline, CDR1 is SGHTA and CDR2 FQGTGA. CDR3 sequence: CASHHRGNGNTIYF. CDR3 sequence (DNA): TGTGCCAGCCACCACAGGGGGAATGGAAACACCATATATTTT.

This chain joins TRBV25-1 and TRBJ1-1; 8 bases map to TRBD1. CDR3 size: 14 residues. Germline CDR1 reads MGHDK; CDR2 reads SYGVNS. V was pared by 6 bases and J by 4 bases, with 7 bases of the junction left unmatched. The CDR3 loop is CASSGITGGTEAFF. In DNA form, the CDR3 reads TGTGCCAGCAGCGGTATAACAGGGGGCACTGAAGCTTTCTTT.

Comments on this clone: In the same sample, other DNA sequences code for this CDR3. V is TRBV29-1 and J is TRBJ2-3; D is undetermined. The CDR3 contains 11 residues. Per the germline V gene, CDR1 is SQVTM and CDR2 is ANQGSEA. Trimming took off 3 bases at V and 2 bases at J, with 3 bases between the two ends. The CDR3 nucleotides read TGCAGCGTTGACCTCACAGATACGCAGTATTTT. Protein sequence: CSVDLTDTQYF.

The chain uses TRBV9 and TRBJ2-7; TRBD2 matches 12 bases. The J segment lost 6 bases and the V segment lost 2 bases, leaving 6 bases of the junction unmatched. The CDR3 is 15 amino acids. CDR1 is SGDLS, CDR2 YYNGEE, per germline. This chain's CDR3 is CASSVSGTSGSEQYF. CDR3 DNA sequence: TGTGCCAGCAGCGTTAGTGGGACTAGCGGGTCCGAGCAGTACTTC.

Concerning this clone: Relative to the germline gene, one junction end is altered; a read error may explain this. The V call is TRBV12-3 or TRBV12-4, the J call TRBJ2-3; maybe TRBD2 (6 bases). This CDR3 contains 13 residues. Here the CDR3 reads CASSSGVSDMQYF. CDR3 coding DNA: TGTGCCAGCAGTTCGGGGGTCTCAGATATGCAGTATTTT.

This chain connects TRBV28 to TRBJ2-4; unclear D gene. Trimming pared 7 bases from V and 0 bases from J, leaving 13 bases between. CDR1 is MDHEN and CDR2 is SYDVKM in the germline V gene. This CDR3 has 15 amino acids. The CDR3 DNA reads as TGTGCCAGCAAGTCGGTAGTGCTAGCCAAAAACATTCAGTACTTC. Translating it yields CASKSVVLAKNIQYF.

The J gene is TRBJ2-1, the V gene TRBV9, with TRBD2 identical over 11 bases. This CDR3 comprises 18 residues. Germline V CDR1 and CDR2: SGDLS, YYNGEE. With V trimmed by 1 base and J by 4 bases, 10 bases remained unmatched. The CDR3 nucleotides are TGTGCCAGCAGCGTAAGGGGGGCTTTAGCGGGAGGGTACAATGAGCAGTTCTTC. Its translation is CASSVRGALAGGYNEQFF. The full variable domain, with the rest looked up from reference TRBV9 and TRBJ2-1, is DSGVTQTPKHLITATGQRVTLRCSPRSGDLSVYWYQQSLDQGLQFLIQYYNGEERAKGNILERFSAQQFPDLHSELNLSSLELGDSALYFCASSVRGALAGGYNEQFFGPGTRLTVL.